This T cell receptor (beta chain) emerged from a study of T cell repertoires and Cas9 in healthy adults. V lost 0 bases, J lost 1 base, and 8 bases lay in between. The CDR3 has 15 residues. Germline CDR1 and CDR2: LNHNV and YYDKDF (reference sequence). Using immunoSEQ multiplex PCR, the repertoire was profiled, and TCRdb retains in-frame clones only, with some absent. The sample holds 20,000 to 25,000 clones, around 90% seen once. Sequencing was performed on CD4+ effector T cells (CD127+, CD25-, CD137-, CD154-) from PBMCs; culture status not recorded. The chain couples TRBV15 to TRBJ2-3; no clear D gene. This clonotype was obtained from a human donor in good health. The CDR3: CATSRDPGGTDTQYF. CDR3 DNA sequence: TGTGCCACCAGCAGAGATCCTGGGGGCACAGATACGCAGTATTTT.